One sample yielded the 2 T cell receptor beta chains listed below, sequenced in a study of T cell responses to AZD1222 COVID-19 vaccine. This table comes from immunoSEQ multiplex PCR, and its TCRdb copy is limited to in-frame clones, with some not included. Among roughly 53,000 clones listed, around 84% were seen once. The sample was peripheral blood, taken on day 0 of AZD1222 vaccination. All receptors derive from an adult in good health.

This clone turned up a few times. The chain links TRBV7-2 to TRBJ1-1; no clear D. The germline V and J ends were trimmed by 3 bases and 8 bases, with 10 bases remaining between them. The CDR3 totals 12 residues. Germline CDR1 reads SGHTA; CDR2 reads FQGNSA. CDR3 in amino acids: CASSFPTGEAFF. CDR3 coding DNA: TGTGCCAGCAGCTTTCCCACCGGAGAAGCTTTCTTT.

This clone was detected only a few times. V is TRBV7-8 and J is TRBJ1-5; TRBD1 might be the D (6 bases). This CDR3 is 15 amino acids long. The V and J ends lost 4 bases and 4 bases respectively, with 14 bases between them. Germline V CDR1 and CDR2: SGHVS, FQNEAQ. The DNA of the CDR3 is TGTGCCAGCAGCTCGCAGGGGAGTCGGAATCAGCCCCAGCATTTT. Protein product: CASSSQGSRNQPQHF. Full variable domain (missing parts from reference TRBV7-8 and TRBJ1-5): GAGVSQSPRYKVAKRGQDVALRCDPISGHVSLFWYQQALGQGPEFLTYFQNEAQLDKSGLPSDRFFAERPEGSVSTLKIQRTQQEDSAVYLCASSSQGSRNQPQHFGDGTRLSIL.